The next 21 T cell receptor beta chains were all read from a single sample in a study of blood T cells in healthy people across ages. The authors ran a second PCR of 7 to 11 cycles using a sample-barcoded 5' primer and a J-beta primer mix. TCRdb itself ran the 5' RACE reads through MiXCR, one entry per CDR3 protein. The table has more than 800,000 distinct CDR3 sequences, 25% to 30% seen once. The sample taken for sequencing was blood. The origin of the receptors is a woman older than 75 in good health.

The gene calls are TRBV6-5 and TRBJ2-3; D is unresolved. The V end was cut by 7 bases, the J end by 2 bases, with 13 bases between. CDR1 MNHEY and CDR2 SVGAGI come from the germline V gene. This CDR3 spans 14 amino acids. The CDR3 here is CASIDPGFTDTQYF. For the CDR3, the DNA is TGTGCCAGCATTGATCCCGGGTTCACAGATACGCAGTATTTT.

J is TRBJ1-2 and V is TRBV3-1; 7 bases align to TRBD1. J lost 7 bases, V lost 3 bases, and 8 bases had no gene match. The V gene's germline CDR1 is LGHDT and CDR2 YNNKEL (reference sequence). The CDR3 totals 14 residues. As DNA, the CDR3 is TGTGCCAGCAGCCAGGACCCAGGGGGAGCTGGCTACACCTTC. This translates into CASSQDPGGAGYTF.

In its sample, this clonotype was seen a few times. V and J are TRBV7-6 and TRBJ1-4, with D possibly matching TRBD1 (5 bases). This CDR3 is 14 amino acids long. Trimming cost V 1 base and J 5 bases, with 8 bases left between them. Germline CDR1 SGHVS, CDR2 FNYEAQ. Written as DNA, the CDR3 is TGTGCCAGCAGCTTAGGGACAAAGAATGAAAAACTGTTTTTT. It translates to CASSLGTKNEKLFF.

There are many counts of this clonotype. The J gene is TRBJ2-7, the V gene TRBV10-3, with D possibly TRBD1 on 5 matching bases. CDR3 size: 13 residues. The germline CDR1 and CDR2 sequences are ENHRY and SYGVKD. V gave up 1 base and J gave up 6 bases, with 10 bases separating them. CDR3 sequence reads: CAISELGRGEQYF. The CDR3 coding sequence is TGTGCCATCAGTGAGTTAGGTAGGGGCGAGCAGTACTTC.

The J gene is TRBJ2-1, the V gene TRBV18; 9 bases agree with TRBD1. The CDR3 length is 14 residues. Trimming took 5 bases from V and 9 from J; bases not matched to a gene: 8. Looked up from germline, CDR1 is KGHSH and CDR2 is LQKENI. The CDR3 loop is CASSSTTGGGEQFF. The CDR3, as DNA: TGTGCCAGCTCATCAACGACAGGGGGGGGTGAGCAGTTCTTC. Full variable domain (rest looked up from reference TRBV18 and TRBJ2-1): NAGVMQNPRHLVRRRGQEARLRCSPMKGHSHVYWYRQLPEEGLKFMVYLQKENIIDESGMPKERFSAEFPKEGPSILRIQQVVRGDSAAYFCASSSTTGGGEQFFGPGTRLTVL.

As regards this clonotype: Possible read error: a much larger clone is one base away. The chain has TRBV11-2 and TRBJ2-1; D is ambiguous. The CDR3 totals 16 residues. The germline V gene has CDR1 SGHAT and CDR2 FQNNGV. The V and J ends lost 5 bases and 1 base respectively, with 15 bases between them. CDR3 in DNA: TGTGCCAGCAGCCCGAGCCTCAGAAATTCCTACAATGAGCAGTTCTTC. Its protein product is CASSPSLRNSYNEQFF.

The gene calls are TRBV5-1 and TRBJ1-1; 12 nucleotides line up with TRBD1. The V segment lost 8 bases and the J segment 4 bases; nucleotides outside the gene matches: 12. Germline loops: CDR1 SGHRS, CDR2 YFSETQ. The CDR3 is 16 amino acids. In DNA, the CDR3 is TGCGCCAGTCGAGCCGGGACAGGGGGCGCGGGCACTGAAGCTTTCTTT. Encoded protein: CASRAGTGGAGTEAFF. Looking up the rest from reference TRBV5-1 and TRBJ1-1 gives the full variable domain: KAGVTQTPRYLIKTRGQQVTLSCSPISGHRSVSWYQQTPGQGLQFLFEYFSETQRNKGNFPGRFSGRQFSNSRSEMNVSTLELGDSALYLCASRAGTGGAGTEAFFGQGTRLTVV.

A note on this clonotype: Possible read error: a much larger clone is one base away. This is likely a read error, given that the CDR3 carries no conserved phenylalanine or tryptophan at its end. This rearrangement joins TRBV5-1 to TRBJ2-3; 9 bases are shared with TRBD2. The V and J ends lost 0 bases and 6 bases, in that order; junction bases with no gene match: 8. The CDR3 loop spans 16 amino acids. Germline V gives CDR1 SGHRS, CDR2 YFSETQ. The CDR3 sequence: CASSLAGRGGSDTQYL. CDR3 DNA: TGCGCCAGCAGCTTGGCCGGGCGGGGGGGATCTGATACGCAGTATCTT.

The chain uses TRBV12-3 or TRBV12-4 and TRBJ2-1, with 8 bases lining up with TRBD2. This CDR3 has 15 amino acids. The V segment lost 7 bases and the J segment 4 bases; nucleotides outside the gene matches: 9. As DNA, the CDR3 is TGTGCCAGCATAGAGGCGGGAGGCGGGTACAATGAGCAGTTCTTC. Its translation: CASIEAGGGYNEQFF.

This clonotype was counted at least ten times. V and J are TRBV4-1 and TRBJ2-3, with D perhaps matching TRBD2 (6 bases). V dropped 0 bases and J dropped 0 bases, with 16 bases sitting between them. Germline CDR1 is MGHRA and CDR2 is YSYEKL. The CDR3 length is 18 residues. This CDR3 is CASSQDPINGGSTDTQYF. The CDR3 region has the DNA TGCGCCAGCAGCCAAGATCCCATTAACGGGGGTAGCACAGATACGCAGTATTTT.

There are many counts of this clonotype. This chain links TRBV7-6 with TRBJ2-6; perhaps TRBD2 as D (6 bases). Between the trimmed V and J ends, which lost 5 bases and 0 bases, there was a span of 20 bases. The germline CDR1 and CDR2 sequences are SGHVS and FNYEAQ. The CDR3 is 19 amino acids. This CDR3 is CASSPRGGAGDSGANVLTF. The DNA of the CDR3 is TGTGCCAGCAGCCCGCGGGGAGGTGCTGGGGACTCTGGGGCCAACGTCCTGACTTTC.

This clonotype showed up many times. The chain employs TRBV9 and TRBJ2-4; 7 bases line up with TRBD1. Germline CDR1 SGDLS, CDR2 YYNGEE. Germline trimming cut 5 bases from V and 0 bases from J; bases unmatched to any gene: 8. The CDR3 contains 16 residues. The CDR3 DNA reads TGTGCCAGCAGTAGGGACAGAGACTTAGCCAAAAACATTCAGTACTTC. This sequence encodes CASSRDRDLAKNIQYF.

This clonotype occurred a few times. V is TRBV7-9 and J is TRBJ1-5; D unclear. The CDR3 extends over 13 amino acids. Germline V CDR1 and CDR2: SEHNR, FQNEAQ (reference sequence). V was trimmed by 1 base and J by 6 bases, leaving 7 bases between them. The CDR3 reads CASSLGGPQPQHF. The CDR3 nucleotides read TGTGCCAGCAGCTTAGGAGGTCCTCAGCCCCAGCATTTT.

This clonotype was found many times. The chain combines TRBV30 with TRBJ2-7; 8 bases are shared with TRBD1. J gave up 5 bases and V 2 bases, and 17 bases lay outside the gene matches. Per germline, CDR1 GTSNPN and CDR2 SVGIG (reference sequence). This CDR3 region has 17 residues. CDR3 loop: CAWSFLRGQGGINEQYF. The CDR3 nucleotides read TGTGCCTGGAGTTTTCTGCGTGGACAGGGTGGAATCAACGAGCAGTACTTC.

This chain joins TRBV30 and TRBJ1-5; no reliable D call. Trimming took off 5 bases at V and 7 bases at J, with 18 bases between the two ends. The CDR3 totals 14 residues. Germline V gene sequence: CDR1 GTSNPN, CDR2 SVGIG (reference sequence). The DNA for the CDR3 is TGTGCCTGGGGCGGTGGGGTAAGCACCCAGCCCCAGCATTTT. Encoded protein: CAWGGGVSTQPQHF.

The chain carries TRBV11-2 and TRBJ2-5, with 9 bases lining up with TRBD2. From germline, CDR1 is SGHAT and CDR2 FQNNGV. J lost 11 bases, V lost 3 bases, and 22 bases had no gene match. This CDR3 spans 18 amino acids. CDR3 coding DNA: TGTGCCAGCAGCTTGCGGGGGGGCAGTTTCTCCAACCACAATGAGCAGTACTTC. Its translation is CASSLRGGSFSNHNEQYF.

This clonotype was seen many times. V is TRBV7-9 and J is TRBJ1-6; tentative D call: TRBD1 (5 bases). The CDR3 runs 14 residues. Germline CDR1 SEHNR, CDR2 FQNEAQ (reference sequence). The germline V and J ends were trimmed by 5 bases and 7 bases, with 12 bases remaining between them. CDR3 in DNA: TGTGCCAGCAGCATCCGGGACGCCAATTCACCCCTCCACTTT. Its protein is CASSIRDANSPLHF.

This clonotype was seen ten or more times. The rearrangement uses TRBV20-1 and TRBJ1-1; 10 bases match TRBD1. The germline V gene has CDR1 DFQATT and CDR2 SNEGSKA (reference sequence). The CDR3 spans 14 residues. V shed 6 bases and J 0 bases; nucleotides not matched to a gene: 4. This chain's CDR3 is CSAETGGLNTEAFF. The CDR3 DNA sequence: TGCAGTGCGGAGACAGGGGGCTTGAACACTGAAGCTTTCTTT.

Note on this clonotype: The junction departs from the called germline gene at one end, perhaps through a read error. V is TRBV5-1 and J is TRBJ2-3; maybe TRBD2 (6 bases). The CDR3 consists of 14 residues. Germline CDR1 and CDR2: SGHRS and YFSETQ. The CDR3 DNA follows: TGCGCCAGCAACGGGGGTAGCGGCACAGATACGCGGTATTTT. Protein sequence: CASNGGSGTDTRYF.

Ten or more counts support this clonotype. The chain links TRBV29-1 to TRBJ2-5; TRBD1 might be the D (5 bases). Trimming shortened V by 4 bases and J by 2 bases, and 8 bases separated the two germline ends. From germline, CDR1 is SQVTM and CDR2 ANQGSEA. This CDR3 is built from 12 residues. The DNA of the CDR3 is TGCAGCGTTGGGACAAATCAAGAGACCCAGTACTTC. The encoded protein is CSVGTNQETQYF.

At least ten counts were recorded for this clonotype. The chain links TRBV5-1 to TRBJ2-7, with D possibly matching TRBD2 (5 bases). This CDR3 has 16 residues. The germline V gene has CDR1 SGHRS and CDR2 YFSETQ. The V gene lost 1 base and the J gene lost 3 bases, with 17 bases spanning the gap. CDR3: CASSLYSYGEVYEQYF. Written as DNA, the CDR3 is TGCGCCAGCAGCTTGTATAGTTACGGGGAAGTCTACGAGCAGTACTTC.